A selection of T cell receptor beta chains follows, all from one sample in a study of cytomegalovirus exposure and HLA in healthy donors. Clones were sequenced by immunoSEQ multiplex PCR, and TCRdb holds only the in-frame ones, with some missing. The sample records under 200,000 clones, 80% being singletons. Sequenced: PBMCs. These receptors were collected from a middle-aged man in good health and CMV-seronegative. Both conserved end residues are part of each CDR3. The D gene is left open where the match is weak. Only some rows state a clone size, as once, few, many or a class for expanded clones.

d_call	v_call	clone_size	j_call	cdr3_nt	cdr3_aa
-	TRBV11-2	once	TRBJ2-3	TGTGCCAGCAGCTTCTCCGGGGGGCCAGCAGATACGCAGTATTTT	CASSFSGGPADTQYF
TRBD1	TRBV11-3	-	TRBJ2-7	TGTGCCAGCAGCCGATCTCTAGGGACAGGTGACGACTACGAGCAGTACTTC	CASSRSLGTGDDYEQYF
-	TRBV6-6	-	TRBJ2-2	TGTGCCAACTCGTTAAGGAGGGGAGGTGGCACCGGGGAGCTGTTTTTT	CANSLRRGGGTGELFF
-	TRBV11-2	-	TRBJ1-1	TGTGCCACCGCTCAGGGTTTGGGCAATGAAGCTTTCTTT	CATAQGLGNEAFF
-	TRBV6-5	-	TRBJ2-5	TGTGCCAGCAGTTATCGGGGTAGGGAGACCCAGTACTTC	CASSYRGRETQYF
-	TRBV6-1	-	TRBJ2-7	TGTGCCAGCAGTGAAGCGGGAGTTTGGGCCTACGAGCAGTACTTC	CASSEAGVWAYEQYF
TRBD2	TRBV6-5	-	TRBJ2-7	TGTGCCAGCAGTTGGACTAGCGGGGAGTCCTACGAGCAGTACTTC	CASSWTSGESYEQYF
TRBD1	TRBV4-1	-	TRBJ2-3	TGCGCCAGCAGCCAAGGGGACAGGGGCCCAGATACGCAGTATTTT	CASSQGDRGPDTQYF
-	TRBV7-2	once	TRBJ1-2	TGTGCCAGCAGCTTAATGCAGGGCGGATATACCGCGGATGGCTACACCTTC	CASSLMQGGYTADGYTF
-	TRBV20-1	-	TRBJ1-2	TGCAGTGCTACAGGGGATGGCTACACCTTC	CSATGDGYTF
TRBD1	TRBV7-8	few	TRBJ1-6	TGTGCCAGCAGCCCTCAGGGGGCCGATAATTCACCCCTCCACTTT	CASSPQGADNSPLHF
-	TRBV7-2	-	TRBJ1-1	TGTGCCAGCAGCTTAGTGCCAGGGATAAACACTGAAGCTTTCTTT	CASSLVPGINTEAFF
TRBD2	TRBV25-1	-	TRBJ2-2	TGTGCCAGCAGCCCCAAGGGGAGGGGGACTAGGAGCGGGGAGCTGTTTTTT	CASSPKGRGTRSGELFF
-	TRBV7-9	-	TRBJ2-7	TGTGCCAGCACGGGCAGGGGCCACGAGCAGTACTTC	CASTGRGHEQYF
-	TRBV18	-	TRBJ2-5	TGTGCCAGCTCACAGGGACAAGGGGAGACCCAGTACTTC	CASSQGQGETQYF
-	TRBV7-2	-	TRBJ1-3	TGTGCCAGCAGCTTAGCGTCGGGATCTGGAAACACCATATATTTT	CASSLASGSGNTIYF
-	TRBV6-5	-	TRBJ2-2	TGTGCCAGCAGTTACCGTCCGGGAACGAACACCGGGGAGCTGTTTTTT	CASSYRPGTNTGELFF
-	TRBV9	-	TRBJ2-1	TGTGCCAGCAGCCGGGATTATTCCTCCTACAATGAGCAGTTCTTC	CASSRDYSSYNEQFF
-	TRBV19	-	TRBJ1-4	TGTGCCAGTAGGATTGAGGGATGGCGCGAAAAACTGTTTTTT	CASRIEGWREKLFF